These 9 T cell receptor beta chains were all obtained from the same sample, sequenced in a study of T cells in Graves' hyperthyroidism and ophthalmopathy. Amplification of TCR beta CDR3 regions was performed using RNA transcripts as template. In the first-round RT-PCR of the TCR CDR3, the HTBI primer set was used. TCRdb fed the multiplex PCR reads into MiXCR, producing one record per CDR3 protein. The sample contains hundreds of thousands of distinct CDR3 sequences, about 20% of which appear only once. Specimen: blood. These receptors all come from a man younger than 40 with Graves' ophthalmopathy.

Turning to this clonotype: A much larger clone differs by one base, so this may be a read error. The chain recombines TRBV30 with TRBJ2-3, with a weak D call TRBD2 (6 bases). V lost 5 bases and J 8 bases, leaving 14 bases between the germline ends. The CDR3 is 12 residues long. Germline V gives CDR1 GTSNPN, CDR2 SVGIG (reference sequence). The CDR3 loop is CAWGAPGVTQYF. CDR3 DNA: TGTGCCTGGGGTGCACCGGGGGTTACGCAGTATTTT.

This clonotype was counted many times. The V call is TRBV11-3, the J call TRBJ2-2, with 12 bases matching TRBD2. Losses at the gene ends were 5 bases for V and 5 bases for J; bases not matched to a gene: 3. This CDR3 has 15 residues. The germline CDR1 and CDR2 sequences are SGHNT and YENEEA. DNA of the CDR3: TGTGCCAGCAGCCCCCTAGCGGGAGGGACCGGGGAGCTGTTTTTT. Its translation: CASSPLAGGTGELFF. The full variable domain, completed using reference TRBV11-3 and TRBJ2-2, is EAGVVQSPRYKIIEKKQPVAFWCNPISGHNTLYWYLQNLGQGPELLIRYENEEAVDDSQLPKDRFSAERLKGVDSTLKIQPAELGDSAVYLCASSPLAGGTGELFFGEGSRLTVL.

Concerning this clonotype itself: A much larger clone lies one base from this, so it may be a read error. The chain joins TRBV6-5 to TRBJ1-1; 11 bases agree with TRBD1. The CDR3 has 14 amino acids. Germline V gene lookup returns CDR1 MNHEY and CDR2 SVGAGI. Trimming took 6 bases from V and 4 from J; bases not matched to a gene: 4. CDR3 amino acids: CASSYGQGATEAFF. The CDR3 region has the DNA TGTGCCAGCAGCTACGGACAGGGGGCCACTGAAGCTTTCTTT.

The CDR3 loop is CSVGPSSYEQYF. DNA for the CDR3: TGCAGCGTTGGCCCCTCCTCCTACGAGCAGTACTTC. V usage is TRBV29-1 and J usage is TRBJ2-7, with D unresolved. The V end lost 4 bases, the J end lost 0 bases, and 7 bases lay between the germline ends. Germline-derived CDR1 and CDR2 are SQVTM and ANQGSEA. The CDR3 sequence is 12 residues long.

This clonotype has only a few counts. The chain employs TRBV24-1 and TRBJ2-2; maybe TRBD1 (6 bases). The CDR3 loop spans 15 amino acids. With 4 bases removed from V and 5 bases from J, the gap between germline ends came to 13 bases. Germline V gene sequence: CDR1 KGHDR, CDR2 SFDVKD. The CDR3 protein is CATSDSTGVTGELFF. The CDR3 nucleotides are TGTGCCACCAGTGACTCGACAGGAGTTACCGGGGAGCTGTTTTTT.

This clonotype was detected only a few times. The V gene is TRBV29-1, the J gene TRBJ2-1, with 12 bases lining up with TRBD2. The germline V gene has CDR1 SQVTM and CDR2 ANQGSEA. The V and J ends lost 7 bases and 7 bases, in that order; junction bases with no gene match: 11. The CDR3 is 15 amino acids. CDR3 residues: CSAEGRLAGVNEQFF. In DNA, the CDR3 is TGCAGCGCGGAAGGGAGACTAGCGGGAGTTAATGAGCAGTTCTTC.

The chain links TRBV11-2 to TRBJ1-3; a possible D gene is TRBD1 (5 bases). V was clipped by 1 base and J by 3 bases, with 19 bases between them. Germline V CDR1 and CDR2: SGHAT, FQNNGV. This CDR3 has 18 residues. CDR3 amino acids: CASSLVQWGAGGGNTIYF. Here the CDR3 DNA reads TGTGCCAGCAGCTTAGTCCAATGGGGCGCAGGCGGTGGAAACACCATATATTTT.

This clonotype was detected ten times or more. The rearrangement uses TRBV27 and TRBJ1-1; maybe TRBD1 (5 bases). This CDR3 has 15 residues. V was pared by 7 bases and J by 0 bases, with 15 bases between. Germline V lookup: CDR1 MNHEY, CDR2 SMNVEV (reference sequence). DNA of the CDR3: TGTGCCAGCATGGTCGGGGGGACTATGAACACTGAAGCTTTCTTT. Its translation: CASMVGGTMNTEAFF.

The chain employs TRBV7-3 and TRBJ2-1; 10 bases fit TRBD2. CDR3 length: 14 amino acids. Germline trimming cut 4 bases from V and 8 bases from J; bases unmatched to any gene: 5. Germline CDR1 reads SGHTA; CDR2 reads FQGTGA. CDR3: CASSSASGRHEQFF. The DNA of the CDR3 is TGTGCCAGCAGCTCCGCTAGCGGGAGACATGAGCAGTTCTTC.